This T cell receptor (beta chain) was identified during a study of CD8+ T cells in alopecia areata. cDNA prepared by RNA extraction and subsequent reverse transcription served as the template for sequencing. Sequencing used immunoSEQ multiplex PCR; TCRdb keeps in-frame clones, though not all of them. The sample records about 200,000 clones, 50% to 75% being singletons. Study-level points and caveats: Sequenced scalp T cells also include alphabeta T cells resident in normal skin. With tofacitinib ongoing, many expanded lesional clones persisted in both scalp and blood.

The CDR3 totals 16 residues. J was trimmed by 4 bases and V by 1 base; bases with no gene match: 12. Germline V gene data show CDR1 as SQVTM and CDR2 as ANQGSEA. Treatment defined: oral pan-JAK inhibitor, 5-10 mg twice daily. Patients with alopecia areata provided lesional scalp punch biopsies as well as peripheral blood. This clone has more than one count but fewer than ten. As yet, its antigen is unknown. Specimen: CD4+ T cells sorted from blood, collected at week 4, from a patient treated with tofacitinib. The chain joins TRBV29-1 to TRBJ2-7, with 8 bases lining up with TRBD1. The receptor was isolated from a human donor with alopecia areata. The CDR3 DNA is TGCAGCGTTGAAGCGGGGTCAGGGGGCGCTAGGTACGAGCAGTACTTC. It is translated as CSVEAGSGGARYEQYF.